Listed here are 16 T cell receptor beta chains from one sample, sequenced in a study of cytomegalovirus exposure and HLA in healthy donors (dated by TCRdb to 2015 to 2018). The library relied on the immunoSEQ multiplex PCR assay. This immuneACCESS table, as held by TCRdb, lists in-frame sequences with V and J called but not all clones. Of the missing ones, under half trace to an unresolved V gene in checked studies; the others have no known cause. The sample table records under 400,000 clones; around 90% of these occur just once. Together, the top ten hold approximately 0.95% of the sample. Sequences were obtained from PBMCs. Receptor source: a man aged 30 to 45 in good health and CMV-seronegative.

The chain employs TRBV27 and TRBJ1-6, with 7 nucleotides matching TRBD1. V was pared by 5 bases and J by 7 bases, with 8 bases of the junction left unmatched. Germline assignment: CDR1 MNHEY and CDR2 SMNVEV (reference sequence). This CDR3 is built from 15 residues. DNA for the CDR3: TGTGCCAGCAGTAATCGACAGGGACCAAATTCACCCCTCCACTTT. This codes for CASSNRQGPNSPLHF.

The CDR3 nucleotides are TGTGCCAGCAGCTTTTCGACAGGTTTCACAGATACGCAGTATTTT. Residues: CASSFSTGFTDTQYF. This chain joins TRBV7-2 and TRBJ2-3; D may be TRBD1 (6 bases). The CDR3 contains 15 residues. V was cut by 3 bases and J by 2 bases, with 12 bases left in between. CDR1 and CDR2 from the germline V gene are SGHTA and FQGNSA.

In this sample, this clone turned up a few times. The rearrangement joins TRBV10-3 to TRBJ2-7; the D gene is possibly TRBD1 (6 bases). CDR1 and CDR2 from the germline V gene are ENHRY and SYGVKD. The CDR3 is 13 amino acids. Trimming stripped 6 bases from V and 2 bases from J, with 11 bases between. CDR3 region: CAISQRTAYEQYF. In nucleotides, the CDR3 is TGTGCCATCAGCCAACGGACAGCCTACGAGCAGTACTTC.

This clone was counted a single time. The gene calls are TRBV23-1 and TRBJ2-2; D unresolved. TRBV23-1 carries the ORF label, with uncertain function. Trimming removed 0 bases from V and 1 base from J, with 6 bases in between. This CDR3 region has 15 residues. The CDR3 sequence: CASSQSLQNTGELFF. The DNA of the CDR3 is TGCGCCAGCAGTCAATCTTTACAGAACACCGGGGAGCTGTTTTTT.

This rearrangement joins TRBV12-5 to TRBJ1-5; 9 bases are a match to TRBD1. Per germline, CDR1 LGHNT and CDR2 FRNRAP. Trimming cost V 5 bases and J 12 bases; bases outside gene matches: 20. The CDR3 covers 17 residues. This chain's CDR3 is CASGGGNRGRTEMSQHF. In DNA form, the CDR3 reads TGTGCTAGTGGTGGGGGAAACAGGGGGCGGACCGAGATGAGCCAGCATTTT.

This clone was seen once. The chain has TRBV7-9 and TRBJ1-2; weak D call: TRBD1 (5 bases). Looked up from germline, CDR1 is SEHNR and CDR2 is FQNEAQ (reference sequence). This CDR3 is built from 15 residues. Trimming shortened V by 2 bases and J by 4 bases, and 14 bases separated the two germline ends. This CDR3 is CASSLSRALFYGYTF. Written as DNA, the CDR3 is TGTGCCAGCAGCTTAAGCAGGGCCCTATTCTATGGCTACACCTTC.

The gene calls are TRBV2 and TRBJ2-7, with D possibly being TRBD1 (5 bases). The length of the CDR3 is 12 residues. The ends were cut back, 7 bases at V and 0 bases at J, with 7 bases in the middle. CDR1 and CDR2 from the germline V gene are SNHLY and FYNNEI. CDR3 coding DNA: TGTGCCAGCACCAGGGACTCCTACGAGCAGTACTTC. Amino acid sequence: CASTRDSYEQYF.

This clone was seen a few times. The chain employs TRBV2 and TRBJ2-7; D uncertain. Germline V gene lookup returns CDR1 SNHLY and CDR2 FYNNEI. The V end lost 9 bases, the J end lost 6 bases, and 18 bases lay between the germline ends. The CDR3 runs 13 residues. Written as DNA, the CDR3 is TGTGCCAGTTGCCCTAGATCCTACGTCGAGCAGTACTTC. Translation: CASCPRSYVEQYF.

The CDR3 is CASSLSAGANGYTF. CDR3 coding DNA: TGCGCCAGCAGCCTGTCAGCGGGGGCGAATGGCTACACCTTC. J is TRBJ1-2 and V is TRBV5-1, with a possible D match to TRBD1 (6 bases). This CDR3 is built from 14 residues. V lost 4 bases, J lost 6 bases, and 16 bases lay in between. In germline, CDR1 is SGHRS, CDR2 YFSETQ. The full variable domain, completed using reference TRBV5-1 and TRBJ1-2, is KAGVTQTPRYLIKTRGQQVTLSCSPISGHRSVSWYQQTPGQGLQFLFEYFSETQRNKGNFPGRFSGRQFSNSRSEMNVSTLELGDSALYLCASSLSAGANGYTFGSGTRLTVV.

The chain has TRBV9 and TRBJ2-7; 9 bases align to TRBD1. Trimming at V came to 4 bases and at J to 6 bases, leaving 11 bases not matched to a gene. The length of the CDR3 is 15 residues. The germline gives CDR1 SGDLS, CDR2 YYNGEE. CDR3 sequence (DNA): TGTGCCAGCAGCCCCTCGGGACAGGGTCCGCGCGAGCAGTACTTC. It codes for CASSPSGQGPREQYF.

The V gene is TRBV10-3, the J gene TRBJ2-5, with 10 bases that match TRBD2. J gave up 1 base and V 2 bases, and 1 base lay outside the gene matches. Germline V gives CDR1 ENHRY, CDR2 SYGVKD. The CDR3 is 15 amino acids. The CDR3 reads CAISETSGAQETQYF. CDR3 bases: TGTGCCATCAGTGAGACTAGCGGGGCCCAAGAGACCCAGTACTTC.

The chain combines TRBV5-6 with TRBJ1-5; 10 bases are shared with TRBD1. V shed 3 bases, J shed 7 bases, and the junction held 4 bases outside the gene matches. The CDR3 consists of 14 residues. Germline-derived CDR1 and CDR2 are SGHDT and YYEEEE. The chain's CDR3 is CASSWGQGRQPQHF. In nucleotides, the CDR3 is TGTGCCAGCAGCTGGGGACAGGGGAGGCAGCCCCAGCATTTT.

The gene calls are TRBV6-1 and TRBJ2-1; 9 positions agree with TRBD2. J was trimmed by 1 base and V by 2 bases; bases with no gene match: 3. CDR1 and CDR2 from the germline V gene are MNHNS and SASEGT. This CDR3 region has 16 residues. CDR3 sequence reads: CASSERLAGSYNEQFF. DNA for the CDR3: TGTGCCAGCAGTGAAAGGCTAGCGGGGTCCTACAATGAGCAGTTCTTC.

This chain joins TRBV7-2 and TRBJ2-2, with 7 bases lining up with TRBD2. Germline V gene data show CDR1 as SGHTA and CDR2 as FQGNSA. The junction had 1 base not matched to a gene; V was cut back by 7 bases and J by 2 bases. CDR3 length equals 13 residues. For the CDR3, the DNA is TGTGCCAGCACGGGAGGAAACACCGGGGAGCTGTTTTTT. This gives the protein CASTGGNTGELFF.

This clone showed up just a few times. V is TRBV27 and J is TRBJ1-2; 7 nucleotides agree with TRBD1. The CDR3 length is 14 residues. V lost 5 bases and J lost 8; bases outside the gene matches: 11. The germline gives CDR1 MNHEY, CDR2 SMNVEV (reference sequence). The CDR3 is CASSLRGQVEGYTF. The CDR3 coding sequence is TGTGCCAGCAGTCTCCGAGGACAGGTGGAGGGCTACACCTTC.

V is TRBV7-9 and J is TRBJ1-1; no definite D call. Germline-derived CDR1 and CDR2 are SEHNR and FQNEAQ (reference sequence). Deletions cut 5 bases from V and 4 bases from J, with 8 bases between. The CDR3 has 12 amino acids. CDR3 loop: CASSAGFTEAFF. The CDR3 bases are TGTGCCAGCAGCGCGGGTTTCACTGAAGCTTTCTTT. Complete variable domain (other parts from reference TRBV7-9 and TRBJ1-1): DTGVSQNPRHKITKRGQNVTFRCDPISEHNRLYWYRQTLGQGPEFLTYFQNEAQLEKSRLLSDRFSAERPKGSFSTLEIQRTEQGDSAMYLCASSAGFTEAFFGQGTRLTVV.